This T cell receptor beta chain was sequenced in a study of T-cell memory formation after mild COVID-19. This clonotype was recorded a few times. Its specificity is unknown. General study points: Memory sampled before infection contained some responding clones, suggesting cross-reactive memory joined. Of the contracting clones, CD4+ ones lay mainly in CM and EM, and CD8+ ones in EMRA.

The CDR3 spans 15 residues. CDR1 ENHRY and CDR2 SYGVKD come from the germline V gene. The V and J ends lost 0 bases and 0 bases respectively, with 3 bases between them. Barcoded TCR alpha and TCR beta cDNA libraries with UMIs came from 5'RACE using constant-segment primers. One entry per CDR3 protein, called by TCRdb with MiXCR from the 5' RACE reads. The data show about 470,000 distinct CDR3 sequences, with approximately 25% seen just once and roughly an eighth held by the top ten. The chain uses TRBV10-3 and TRBJ2-6, with D uncertain. The sample comprised PBMCs or a T cell subset sorted from them (not recorded which). The clonotype was recovered from an adult woman who had mild COVID-19 (a few samples of this study predate the infection). Cell type and time point are not known. The CDR3 coding sequence is TGTGCCATCAGTGAGTCAAGCTCTGGGGCCAACGTCCTGACTTTC. Protein sequence: CAISESSSGANVLTF.